The 17 T cell receptor beta chains given below trace back to one sample, sequenced in a study of cytomegalovirus exposure and HLA in healthy donors. PCR was performed using 60 Vbeta and 13 Jbeta primers. Clones were sequenced by immunoSEQ multiplex PCR, and TCRdb holds only the in-frame ones, with some missing. This sample has around 90,000 clones, with about 80% found just once. Source material: PBMCs. These receptors came from a man aged 30 to 39 in good health and CMV-seronegative.

The J gene is TRBJ1-2, the V gene TRBV7-2; D uncertain. The CDR3 has 13 residues. Trimming left V 6 bases short and J 3 bases short, with 11 bases between. Germline V gene sequence: CDR1 SGHTA, CDR2 FQGNSA. The CDR3 protein is CASRRSGDYGYTF. The CDR3 coding sequence is TGTGCCAGCAGACGATCCGGAGACTATGGCTACACCTTC.

The V gene is TRBV6-4, the J gene TRBJ2-2; D is possibly TRBD1 (5 bases). Trimming took off 0 bases at V and 6 bases at J, with 5 bases between the two ends. Germline V gene lookup returns CDR1 MRHNA and CDR2 SNTAGT. The CDR3 covers 13 residues. CDR3 protein: CASSDSGAGELFF. The CDR3 nucleotides are TGTGCCAGCAGTGACTCAGGGGCCGGGGAGCTGTTTTTT.

V is TRBV5-1 and J is TRBJ1-1; TRBD1 matches at 8 bases. Per germline, CDR1 SGHRS and CDR2 YFSETQ. V gave up 0 bases and J gave up 6 bases; unmatched junction bases: 1. The CDR3 sequence is 13 residues long. The CDR3 loop is CASSLGDRPEAFF. The DNA of the CDR3 is TGCGCCAGCAGCTTGGGGGACAGGCCTGAAGCTTTCTTT.

V gene TRBV7-7 combines with J gene TRBJ2-1, with 13 bases lining up with TRBD2. There are 15 residues in the CDR3. V shed 4 bases, J shed 8 bases, and the junction held 5 bases outside the gene matches. The germline CDR1 and CDR2 sequences are SSHAT and FNYEAQ (reference sequence). CDR3 loop: CASSSTSGRVDEQFF. The CDR3 DNA reads as TGTGCCAGCAGCTCAACTAGCGGGAGGGTGGATGAGCAGTTCTTC.

The rearrangement joins TRBV19 to TRBJ2-4; 9 nucleotides line up with TRBD1. Unmatched junction bases numbered 9, after V lost 6 bases and J lost 0 bases. Germline-derived CDR1 and CDR2 are LNHDA and SQIVND (reference sequence). The CDR3 is made up of 17 amino acids. This CDR3 is CASRAGTGKIAKNIQYF. The CDR3 nucleotides are TGTGCCAGTAGGGCCGGGACAGGGAAAATAGCCAAAAACATTCAGTACTTC.

This chain uses TRBV9 with TRBJ1-3; no reliable D call. The CDR3 consists of 14 residues. V shed 0 bases and J shed 2 bases, with 6 bases lying between them. Germline assignment: CDR1 SGDLS and CDR2 YYNGEE. The DNA of the CDR3 is TGTGCCAGCAGCGTAGCGAGTCCTGGAAACACCATATATTTT. Its translation is CASSVASPGNTIYF.

The sample holds a few counts of this clone. The J gene is TRBJ2-5, the V gene TRBV5-6; D may be TRBD1 (5 bases). Trimming shortened V by 0 bases and J by 0 bases, and 9 bases separated the two germline ends. The CDR3 is 15 amino acids. Germline assignment: CDR1 SGHDT and CDR2 YYEEEE. The CDR3 here is CASSLAGRDQETQYF. In DNA, the CDR3 is TGTGCCAGCAGCTTGGCCGGCAGGGACCAAGAGACCCAGTACTTC.

V usage is TRBV7-3 and J usage is TRBJ2-1, with a weak D call TRBD1 (5 bases). This CDR3 contains 16 residues. Germline V lookup: CDR1 SGHTA, CDR2 FQGTGA. The V end lost 1 base, the J end lost 4 bases, and 14 bases lay between the germline ends. The CDR3 bases are TGTGCCAGCAGCTTAATCTGGGTACAGGCGTACAATGAGCAGTTCTTC. This translates into CASSLIWVQAYNEQFF.

This chain links TRBV7-2 with TRBJ1-5, with D possibly being TRBD1 (6 bases). V lost 3 bases to trimming and J lost 11 bases, with 14 bases between them. From germline, CDR1 is SGHTA and CDR2 FQGNSA. The length of the CDR3 is 13 residues. The CDR3 region is CASSLDSFGSQHF. The CDR3 DNA reads as TGTGCCAGCAGCTTGGACAGTTTTGGGTCCCAGCATTTT.

The chain employs TRBV10-2 and TRBJ1-2; TRBD1 is a possible D gene (5 bases). Germline-derived CDR1 and CDR2 are WSHSY and SAAADI. This CDR3 spans 18 amino acids. V was shortened by 0 bases and J by 2 bases, with 19 bases between the two germline ends. This CDR3 reads CASSESRGGSAGNYGYTF. The CDR3 DNA sequence: TGCGCCAGCAGTGAGTCGCGGGGGGGAAGTGCGGGGAACTATGGCTACACCTTC.

The chain joins TRBV9 to TRBJ2-3; 12 positions match TRBD2. The germline V gene encodes CDR1 SGDLS and CDR2 YYNGEE. This CDR3 spans 18 amino acids. Trimming took 2 bases from V and 8 from J; bases not matched to a gene: 15. As DNA, the CDR3 is TGTGCCAGCAGCGTGACACGACTAGCGGGGGACCAGCAGGTTACGCAGTATTTT. This codes for CASSVTRLAGDQQVTQYF.

The chain is built from TRBV2 and TRBJ2-7; 9 bases agree with TRBD2. Germline V CDR1 and CDR2: SNHLY, FYNNEI. The CDR3 spans 15 residues. V dropped 3 bases and J dropped 7; count of bases not matched to a gene: 10. CDR3 sequence (DNA): TGTGCCAGCAGTGAGCTGGGCGGGAGGGCCTGGGAGCAGTACGTC. Translated: CASSELGGRAWEQYV.

The chain carries TRBV19 and TRBJ1-2; D call uncertain. V was clipped by 1 base and J by 7 bases, with 7 bases between them. The CDR3 length is 12 residues. Germline assignment: CDR1 LNHDA and CDR2 SQIVND (reference sequence). The CDR3 loop is CASSIGEFGYTF. The CDR3 bases are TGTGCCAGTAGTATAGGAGAGTTTGGCTACACCTTC.

The genes are TRBV6-1 and TRBJ1-4, with D maybe TRBD1 (5 bases). The germline V gene has CDR1 MNHNS and CDR2 SASEGT. The CDR3 is made up of 14 amino acids. V lost 2 bases and J lost 4, with 8 bases in between. CDR3 DNA: TGTGCCAGCAGTGAACCAGGGCTTAATGAAAAACTGTTTTTT. It yields the protein CASSEPGLNEKLFF.

This clone has a handful of counts. The chain combines TRBV5-1 with TRBJ1-1; 9 bases are a match to TRBD1. The CDR3 extends over 17 amino acids. From germline, CDR1 is SGHRS and CDR2 YFSETQ. V shed 3 bases, J shed 4 bases, and the junction held 13 bases outside the gene matches. The CDR3 protein is CASSSSTPGQGPTEAFF. Here the CDR3 DNA reads TGCGCCAGCAGCTCATCAACCCCCGGACAGGGGCCCACTGAAGCTTTCTTT.

The rearrangement joins TRBV7-8 to TRBJ2-3; tentative D call: TRBD2 (5 bases). Per the germline V gene, CDR1 is SGHVS and CDR2 is FQNEAQ. V was shortened by 6 bases and J by 3 bases, with 16 bases between the two germline ends. The CDR3 length is 15 residues. Written as DNA, the CDR3 is TGTGCCAGCAGGTCCGAGGGTACCCAGACAGATACGCAGTATTTT. Residues: CASRSEGTQTDTQYF.

This rearrangement joins TRBV4-1 to TRBJ1-1, with 9 nucleotides matching TRBD1. V lost 1 base, J lost 4 bases, and 1 base stayed unmatched. The CDR3 sequence is 14 residues long. CDR1 and CDR2 from the germline V gene are MGHRA and YSYEKL. Here the CDR3 reads CASSQGTGVTEAFF. The CDR3, as DNA: TGCGCCAGCAGCCAAGGGACAGGGGTCACTGAAGCTTTCTTT.